This is a list of T cell receptor beta chains from one sample in a study of blood T cells in healthy people across ages. Each CDR3 protein gets one entry after TCRdb re-called the 5' RACE reads with MiXCR. Counted here are about 780,000 distinct CDR3 sequences, 35% to 50% occurring once; the ten biggest clones make up less than 20%. The source material was blood. These receptors all stem from a man aged 80 or over in good health. CDR3s include the opening cysteine and the closing phenylalanine or tryptophan. Fields, in order: D gene, J gene, clone size, V gene, CDR3 DNA, CDR3 protein. D genes are given only for firm matches. For some rows the clone size is stated as once, few or many, or as a class when expanded; others skip it.

D: TRBD1
J: TRBJ1-2
size: .
V: TRBV3-1
DNA: TGTGCCAGCAGCCCCTGGACAGGACTGAGCTACACCTTC
CDR3: CASSPWTGLSYTF

D: .
J: TRBJ1-1
size: once
V: TRBV4-3
DNA: TGCGCCAGCAGCCAAGATCGTCACGGGAACACTGAAGCTTTCTTT
CDR3: CASSQDRHGNTEAFF

D: TRBD2
J: TRBJ2-1
size: many
V: TRBV10-3
DNA: TGTGCCATCAGTGAGACAGGTATCACTAGCGGGTTTGATGAGCAGTTCTTC
CDR3: CAISETGITSGFDEQFF

D: .
J: TRBJ1-2
size: .
V: TRBV20-1
DNA: TGCAGTGCTAGTAAGGCGAACTATGGCTGCACCTTC
CDR3: CSASKANYGCTF

D: .
J: TRBJ2-5
size: .
V: TRBV27
DNA: TGTGCCAGCAGGGCGCTAGCGTGGGAGACCCAGTACTTC
CDR3: CASRALAWETQYF

D: .
J: TRBJ1-6
size: .
V: TRBV7-2
DNA: TGTGCCAGCAGCTTAGATCCAGGACCGTCTAATTCACCCCTCCACTTT
CDR3: CASSLDPGPSNSPLHF

D: .
J: TRBJ2-1
size: many
V: TRBV7-8
DNA: TGTGCCAGCAGATTAGCGCCCTCCTACAATGAGCAGTTCTTC
CDR3: CASRLAPSYNEQFF

D: .
J: TRBJ2-3
size: .
V: TRBV7-2
DNA: TGTGCCAGCAGCTCCCCCCACGAGGTCACAGATACGCAGTATTTT
CDR3: CASSSPHEVTDTQYF

D: .
J: TRBJ2-3
size: .
V: TRBV12-3/TRBV12-4
DNA: TGTGCCAGCAGTTTCGGGGCCTCGCCGGATACGCAGTATTTT
CDR3: CASSFGASPDTQYF

D: .
J: TRBJ2-5
size: .
V: TRBV6-1
DNA: TGTGCCAGCAGCAAGGGTGGGGCCCGCTCCCAAGAGACCCAGTACTTC
CDR3: CASSKGGARSQETQYF

D: .
J: TRBJ2-7
size: .
V: TRBV27
DNA: TGTGCCAGCAGTCTACCTACTAGCACCTTTGAGCAGTACTTC
CDR3: CASSLPTSTFEQYF

D: TRBD2
J: TRBJ2-3
size: .
V: TRBV20-1
DNA: TGCAGTGCTAGAGATCAACTAGCGGGACGCACAGATACGCAGTATTTT
CDR3: CSARDQLAGRTDTQYF

D: .
J: TRBJ2-7
size: .
V: TRBV6-6
DNA: TGTGCCAGCAGTTCGGGACCACCCTCCTACGAGCAGTACTTC
CDR3: CASSSGPPSYEQYF

D: .
J: TRBJ1-1
size: few
V: TRBV29-1
DNA: TGCAGCGTTTCAGGGCTCGGTGAAGCTTTCTTT
CDR3: CSVSGLGEAFF

D: TRBD2
J: TRBJ2-7
size: few
V: TRBV12-3/TRBV12-4
DNA: TGTGCCAGCAGTTTTAGCGGGAACTCCTACGAGCAGTACTTC
CDR3: CASSFSGNSYEQYF

D: .
J: TRBJ2-1
size: many
V: TRBV7-2
DNA: TGTGCCAGCAGCTTGACAGCCAATGAGCAGTTCTTC
CDR3: CASSLTANEQFF

D: .
J: TRBJ2-3
size: .
V: TRBV15
DNA: TGTGCCACCAGCATACGAGCGAGTTCAGATACGCAGTATTTT
CDR3: CATSIRASSDTQYF

D: .
J: TRBJ2-7
size: .
V: TRBV5-5
DNA: TGTGCCAGCAGTTCCGGGACAGTCCAGGAGGGGCAGTACTTC
CDR3: CASSSGTVQEGQYF

D: TRBD2
J: TRBJ2-5
size: few
V: TRBV11-2
DNA: TGTGCCAGCAGCTTAGTACCCAGCGGGAGAGCAGAGACCCAGTACTTC
CDR3: CASSLVPSGRAETQYF

D: TRBD1
J: TRBJ1-1
size: .
V: TRBV6-2/TRBV6-3
DNA: TGTGCCAGCAGTTACTCGGGACAGGGGCGCGACACTGAAGCTTTCTTT
CDR3: CASSYSGQGRDTEAFF

D: TRBD1
J: TRBJ1-5
size: .
V: TRBV6-1
DNA: TGTGCCAGCAGTGAAGCGGGTGACAGGGTTTATCAGCCCCAGCATTTT
CDR3: CASSEAGDRVYQPQHF

D: .
J: TRBJ2-1
size: .
V: TRBV21-1
DNA: TGTGCCAGCAGCAACGGGGGACCCTACAATGAGCAGTTCTTC
CDR3: CASSNGGPYNEQFF

D: .
J: TRBJ2-4
size: .
V: TRBV21-1
DNA: TGTGCCAGCAGCAATGCCTCGGAGGGCCAGTACTTC
CDR3: CASSNASEGQYF

D: .
J: TRBJ2-2
size: many
V: TRBV28
DNA: TGTGCCAGCAGACCCACGGACAGGAACACCGGGGAGCTGTTTTTT
CDR3: CASRPTDRNTGELFF

D: .
J: TRBJ1-5
size: .
V: TRBV28
DNA: TGTGCCAGCAGTTTCCGGACCCTCATGGGGCCCCAGCATTTT
CDR3: CASSFRTLMGPQHF

D: TRBD1
J: TRBJ2-7
size: .
V: TRBV12-3/TRBV12-4
DNA: TGTGCCAGCAGCATGGGACAGGGGGCTAGGTACGAGCAGTACTTC
CDR3: CASSMGQGARYEQYF

D: .
J: TRBJ2-4
size: .
V: TRBV12-3/TRBV12-4
DNA: TGTGCCAGCAGGGCCTCTGGGGCCAAAAACATTCAGTACTTC
CDR3: CASRASGAKNIQYF

D: .
J: TRBJ2-1
size: .
V: TRBV4-1
DNA: TGCGCCAGCAGCCCCGTAGGAGGGAGAGGGACCTACAATGAGCAGTTCTTC
CDR3: CASSPVGGRGTYNEQFF

D: .
J: TRBJ1-2
size: few
V: TRBV7-9
DNA: TGTGCCAGCAGCATCGCAGGGGTGGGTGGCTACACCTTC
CDR3: CASSIAGVGGYTF

D: TRBD1
J: TRBJ2-3
size: .
V: TRBV20-1
DNA: TGCAGTGCTAGTCCGACAGGGGGCCACACAGATACGCAGTATTTT
CDR3: CSASPTGGHTDTQYF

D: .
J: TRBJ2-1
size: many
V: TRBV12-3/TRBV12-4
DNA: TGTGCCAGCAGCGGCATTACTTACAATGAGCAGTTCTTC
CDR3: CASSGITYNEQFF

D: TRBD1
J: TRBJ2-2
size: .
V: TRBV5-1
DNA: TGCGCCAGCAGCTTGGACCCACAGGGGGCGGAGAACACCGGGGAGCTGTTTTTT
CDR3: CASSLDPQGAENTGELFF

D: TRBD2
J: TRBJ2-1
size: .
V: TRBV9
DNA: TGTGCCAGCAGCGTGGGACTAGCGGCCCTACTTGAGCAGTTCTTC
CDR3: CASSVGLAALLEQFF